The 9 T cell receptor beta chains reported below all come from one sample, sequenced in a study of blood T cell repertoires in COVID-19. The method was immunoSEQ multiplex PCR; TCRdb's version includes in-frame clones alone and lacks a portion of them. The table lists about 180,000 clones, roughly 84% of them singletons. The sample was PBMCs or T cells enriched from blood (not recorded which). Source of these receptors: a human donor with acute COVID-19. The donor label of this sample is uncertain.

This clone was seen a single time. V gene TRBV11-2 combines with J gene TRBJ2-5; 9 bases are shared with TRBD1. The CDR3 spans 15 residues. CDR1 is SGHAT, CDR2 FQNNGV, per germline. V lost 2 bases and J lost 5; bases outside the gene matches: 6. The CDR3 here is CASSLTGGALETQYF. The CDR3 region has the DNA TGTGCCAGCAGCTTAACAGGGGGCGCATTGGAGACCCAGTACTTC.

The chain uses TRBV24-1 and TRBJ2-5; TRBD2 is a possible D gene (5 bases). The V gene's germline CDR1 is KGHDR and CDR2 SFDVKD. This CDR3 has 12 residues. V shed 9 bases and J shed 2 bases, with 9 bases lying between them. The DNA for the CDR3 is TGTGCCACCGCCCGGACTCAAGAGACCCAGTACTTC. Protein: CATARTQETQYF.

This clone was observed a handful of times. This chain connects TRBV7-3 to TRBJ2-1, with D possibly matching TRBD1 (5 bases). Germline CDR1 SGHTA, CDR2 FQGTGA. CDR3 size: 19 residues. Trimming took off 5 bases at V and 2 bases at J, with 25 bases between the two ends. CDR3 residues: CASSPRVSRPTETYNEQFF. The CDR3 DNA is TGTGCCAGCAGCCCCCGCGTCTCGAGGCCGACAGAGACCTACAATGAGCAGTTCTTC.

This clone was counted only a few times. This chain connects TRBV7-9 to TRBJ1-1, with D unclear. Looked up from germline, CDR1 is SEHNR and CDR2 is FQNEAQ (reference sequence). The CDR3 length is 15 residues. V was clipped by 0 bases and J by 4 bases, with 12 bases between them. The CDR3 loop reads CASSLAETELTEAFF. CDR3 DNA: TGTGCCAGCAGCTTAGCGGAGACGGAGCTCACTGAAGCTTTCTTT. The full variable domain, rest sourced from reference TRBV7-9 and TRBJ1-1, is DTGVSQNPRHKITKRGQNVTFRCDPISEHNRLYWYRQTLGQGPEFLTYFQNEAQLEKSRLLSDRFSAERPKGSFSTLEIQRTEQGDSAMYLCASSLAETELTEAFFGQGTRLTVV.

This clone turned up a few times. The J gene is TRBJ1-2, the V gene TRBV5-1; D may be TRBD1 (6 bases). CDR3 size: 13 residues. Per germline, CDR1 SGHRS and CDR2 YFSETQ. Trimming pared 0 bases from V and 3 bases from J, leaving 6 bases between. The CDR3 nucleotides are TGCGCCAGCAGCTTGGGACAGGACTATGGCTACACCTTC. This gives the protein CASSLGQDYGYTF.

This CDR3 is CASSPIRTSGGIPYNEQFF. The CDR3, as DNA: TGCGCCAGCAGCCCGATTCGGACTAGCGGGGGGATCCCCTACAATGAGCAGTTCTTC. The chain links TRBV5-1 to TRBJ2-1, with 14 bases identical to TRBD2. CDR1 and CDR2 from the germline V gene are SGHRS and YFSETQ. The CDR3 is 19 amino acids. The J segment lost 2 bases and the V segment lost 4 bases, leaving 11 bases of the junction unmatched.

This clone appeared a single time. The V call is TRBV7-9, the J call TRBJ1-1; unclear D gene. CDR1 is SEHNR, CDR2 FQNEAQ, per germline (reference sequence). The CDR3 is 14 amino acids. V lost 3 bases to trimming and J lost 5 bases, with 13 bases between them. The CDR3 nucleotides are TGTGCCAGCAGCTTCCGCCGGTCGGGGACTGAAGCTTTCTTT. Protein sequence: CASSFRRSGTEAFF.

The gene calls are TRBV12-3 or TRBV12-4 and TRBJ2-7; no definite D call. The CDR3 covers 12 residues. Deletions cut 4 bases from V and 3 bases from J, with 7 bases between. The CDR3 DNA follows: TGTGCCAGCAGTTCCGGGTACTACGAGCAGTACTTC. Translated, it gives CASSSGYYEQYF.

The gene calls are TRBV12-5 and TRBJ1-1; D is ambiguous. Germline values: CDR1 LGHNT, CDR2 FRNRAP. Trimming took off 5 bases at V and 5 bases at J, with 12 bases between the two ends. The CDR3 contains 13 residues. This CDR3 reads CASGPRGGTEAFF. In DNA, the CDR3 is TGTGCTAGTGGTCCCCGAGGCGGAACTGAAGCTTTCTTT.